This TCR beta chain was captured in a study of cytomegalovirus exposure and HLA in healthy donors. The CDR3 runs 13 residues. Looked up from germline, CDR1 is SSHAT and CDR2 is FNYEAQ (reference sequence). Primers: 60 Vbeta forward and 13 Jbeta reverse. TCRdb keeps only in-frame clones here, not all; method: immunoSEQ multiplex PCR. The sample carries 100,000 to 150,000 clones, about 81% recorded once. For this clone: Mismatch with germline at one junction end may stem from a read error.

The V gene is TRBV7-7, the J gene TRBJ2-5, with D possibly TRBD1 on 6 matching bases. The J call is doubtful: the DNA matches TRBJ2-7 better. Sequencing was carried out using PBMCs. The TCR comes from a woman aged 25 to 39 in good health and CMV-seronegative. CDR3 nucleotides: TGTGCTAGCAGCTTAGACAGGTCCTACGAGCAGTACTTC. It translates to CASSLDRSYEQYF.